This TCR beta chain was sequenced for a study of T cells after yellow fever vaccination. Study background: It was SMART-Seq v4 Ultra Low Input that prepared the fractions with low cell numbers. Findings of the study overall: Weaker overall was a secondary response that nonetheless peaked faster, on day 5 versus 15. Only a minor proportion of clonotypes was detected across both CD4 and CD8 compartments.

CDR3 length equals 16 residues. V trimming: 0 bases; J trimming: 1 base; junction bases outside the gene matches: 7. Per germline, CDR1 DFQATT and CDR2 SNEGSKA (reference sequence). This clonotype was counted only a few times. Its matching antigen is unknown. It was through 5'RACE template switching that TCR cDNA was made, with a universal primer site and UMIs added. Using its own MiXCR run on the 5' RACE reads, TCRdb lists one record per CDR3 protein. The data contain 50,000 to 75,000 distinct CDR3 sequences, around 6.9% of them seen just once; the ten biggest clones take up around 38%. This receptor was obtained from a man between 18 and 29 years old who received the YFV17D yellow fever vaccine. This chain joins TRBV20-1 and TRBJ2-5; TRBD2 aligns across 8 bases. Sequenced material: CD8+ T cells sorted from PBMCs, taken on the day of the first yellow fever vaccination. The CDR3 here is CSARDIGGDRQETQYF. In DNA form, the CDR3 reads TGCAGTGCTAGAGATATCGGGGGGGATCGCCAAGAGACCCAGTACTTC.